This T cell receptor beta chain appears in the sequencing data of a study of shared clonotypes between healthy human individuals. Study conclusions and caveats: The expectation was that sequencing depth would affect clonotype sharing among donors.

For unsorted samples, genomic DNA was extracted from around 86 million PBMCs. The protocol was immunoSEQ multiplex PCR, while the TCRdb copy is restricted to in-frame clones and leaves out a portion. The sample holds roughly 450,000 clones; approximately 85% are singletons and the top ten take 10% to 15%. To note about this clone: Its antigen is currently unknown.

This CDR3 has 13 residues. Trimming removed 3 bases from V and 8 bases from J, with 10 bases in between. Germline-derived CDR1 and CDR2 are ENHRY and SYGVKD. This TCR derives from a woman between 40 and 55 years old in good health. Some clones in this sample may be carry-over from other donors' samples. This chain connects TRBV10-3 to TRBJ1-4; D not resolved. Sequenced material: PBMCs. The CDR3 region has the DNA TGTGCCATCAGTGAACTTCTGGAAGAAAAACTGTTTTTT. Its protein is CAISELLEEKLFF.